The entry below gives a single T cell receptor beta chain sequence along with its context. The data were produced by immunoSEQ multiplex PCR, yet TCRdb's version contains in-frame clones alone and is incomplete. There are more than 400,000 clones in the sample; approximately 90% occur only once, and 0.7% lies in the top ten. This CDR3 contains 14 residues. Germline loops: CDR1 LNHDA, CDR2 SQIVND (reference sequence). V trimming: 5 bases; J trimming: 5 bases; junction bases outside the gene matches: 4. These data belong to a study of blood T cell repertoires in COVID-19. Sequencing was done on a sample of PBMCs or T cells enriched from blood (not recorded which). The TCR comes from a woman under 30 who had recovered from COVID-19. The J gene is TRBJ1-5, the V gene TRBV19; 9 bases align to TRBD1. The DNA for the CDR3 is TGTGCCAGTAGTTCCCGGGACAGGGATCAGCCCCAGCATTTT. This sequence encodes CASSSRDRDQPQHF. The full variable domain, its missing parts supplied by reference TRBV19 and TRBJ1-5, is DGGITQSPKYLFRKEGQNVTLSCEQNLNHDAMYWYRQDPGQGLRLIYYSQIVNDFQKGDIAEGYSVSREKKESFPLTVTSAQKNPTAFYLCASSSRDRDQPQHFGDGTRLSIL.